This TCR beta chain was profiled in a study of shared clonotypes between healthy human individuals. Study-level findings and limits: Larger richness was generally estimated for naive than memory subsets. Sharing across four donors was highest in naive CD4 (approximately 5%) and lowest in memory CD8 (around 0.4%).

CD45RO-negative CD8 cells positively selected for CCR7 made up the naive population, which excluded terminally differentiated effector memory CD45RA+ cells. Notes on this clone: The antigen is not known.

From germline, CDR1 is SEHNR and CDR2 FQNEAQ (reference sequence). Trimming cost V 1 base and J 6 bases, with 7 bases left between them. The CDR3 sequence is 12 residues long. Clones were read by immunoSEQ multiplex PCR, and TCRdb kept only the in-frame ones, dropping some. Of about 2.1 million clones in the sample, just under 95% were seen once. The chain links TRBV7-9 to TRBJ2-7; no definite D call. The TCR originated in a man between 18 and 29 years old in good health. Some clones in this sample may be carry-over from other donors' samples. The specimen sequenced was naive CD8+ T cells from PBMCs. CDR3 in DNA: TGTGCCAGCAGCTTAGGGCAAACCGAGCAGTACTTC. Translating gives CASSLGQTEQYF.